This T cell receptor (beta chain) was captured in a study of identical twins. Points from the study as a whole: Whereas memory repertoires showed no such difference, abundant cord blood beta clonotypes carried fewer insertions. Partly confounded zero-insertion analyses could result from invariant MAIT and iNKT cells.

As regards this clonotype: Its cognate antigen is unknown.

Carrying unique molecular identifiers, the cDNA also gained a universal primer site through template switching. TCRdb redid the calling of the 5' RACE reads with MiXCR, one entry per CDR3 protein. In the table there are 450,000 or so distinct CDR3 sequences, 11% to 15% of which are singletons. The CDR3 has 16 residues. V shed 3 bases, J shed 4 bases, and the junction held 8 bases outside the gene matches. Germline V gives CDR1 LGHNA, CDR2 YSLEER. Healthy Caucasians, and only they, were the donors. The same specimen was also included in a second study, on yellow fever vaccine responses in identical twins.

This clonotype originated in a woman under 30 in good health. The sample was CD4+ T cells sorted from blood. The V and J genes are TRBV4-3 and TRBJ2-1, with 8 bases that match TRBD1. Here the CDR3 DNA reads TGCGCCAGCAGCCAGGCAAGGACAGGGACTTACAATGAGCAGTTCTTC. Translated: CASSQARTGTYNEQFF.